The rows below give T cell receptor beta chains drawn from one sample of a study of beta chain features in type 1 diabetes. Only in-frame clones appear in the TCRdb table, and some are missing; sequencing was by immunoSEQ multiplex PCR. Here the sample spans some 350,000 clones, over 8.5% being singletons. Input material: central memory CD4+ T cells from blood. These receptors came from a man younger than 45 with type 1 diabetes. CDR3s include the opening cysteine and the closing phenylalanine or tryptophan. A D gene is named only where the DNA matches it firmly. Only part of the rows carry a size: once, few, many, or a class if the clone is expanded.

.	TRBD1	TRBV27	TRBJ1-2	TGTGCCAGCAGTCCCTACCGACAGGGAGGGACCTATGGCTACACCTTC	CASSPYRQGGTYGYTF
.	.	TRBV18	TRBJ1-1	TGTGCCAGCTCACCTGTACTCAGGGATTCAACTACGAACACTGAAGCTTTCTTT	CASSPVLRDSTTNTEAFF
.	.	TRBV7-6	TRBJ2-1	TGTGCCAGCAGCTTAGAATCGAGCCGAAGCTACAATGAGCAGTTCTTC	CASSLESSRSYNEQFF
.	.	TRBV11-3	TRBJ2-7	TGTGCCAGCAGCTTAGAGCCCTACGAGCAGTACTTC	CASSLEPYEQYF
many	.	TRBV21-1	TRBJ1-2	TGTGCCAGCAGCCTACGGACAGGGCGAGGCTACACCTTC	CASSLRTGRGYTF
few	TRBD1	TRBV11-2	TRBJ2-1	TGTGCCAGCAGCACAGGGGCGGGTGAGCAGTTCTTC	CASSTGAGEQFF
.	TRBD2	TRBV27	TRBJ2-1	TGTGCCAGCAGTGTCTTAGCGGGAGGTAGCTACAATGAGCAGTTCTTC	CASSVLAGGSYNEQFF
.	.	TRBV7-2	TRBJ2-5	TGTGCCAGCAGCCAGGACAGTTTGCAGACCCAGTACTTC	CASSQDSLQTQYF
many	.	TRBV28	TRBJ1-3	TGTGCCAGCAGCTTTGGTCCGGGAAAAAACACCATATATTTT	CASSFGPGKNTIYF
few	.	TRBV28	TRBJ1-2	TGTGCCAGCAGTCCCCAAGGCGGGTATGGCTACACCTTC	CASSPQGGYGYTF
few	TRBD1	TRBV5-1	TRBJ2-7	TGCGCCAGCAGCTCAACGGACAGGGTATTCTACGAGCAGTACTTC	CASSSTDRVFYEQYF
.	.	TRBV29-1	TRBJ1-1	TGCAGCGTTGACGCGACACAAAACACTGAAGCTTTCTTT	CSVDATQNTEAFF
.	TRBD1	TRBV5-1	TRBJ1-4	TGCGCCAGCAGCCTCCAGGGGGTATGGACTAATGAAAAACTGTTTTTT	CASSLQGVWTNEKLFF
.	.	TRBV27	TRBJ2-1	TGTGCCAGCAGTTACTCACGTCTAAATGAGCAGTTCTTC	CASSYSRLNEQFF
.	TRBD1	TRBV7-2	TRBJ1-2	TGTGCCAGCAGCTTGGGGACAGGGCTGGGCTATGGCTACACCTTC	CASSLGTGLGYGYTF
few	.	TRBV19	TRBJ1-2	TGTGCCAGCGCTTCATCTACTGCAGGGAGATCCAACTATGGCTACACCTTC	CASASSTAGRSNYGYTF
many	TRBD2	TRBV11-2	TRBJ2-1	TGTGCCAGCAGCTTAGAGTCCCGACTAGCTAGAAATGAGCAGTTCTTC	CASSLESRLARNEQFF
.	.	TRBV9	TRBJ2-2	TGTGCCAGCAGCGTCAGGAGCCGGATAGACACCGGGGAGCTGTTTTTT	CASSVRSRIDTGELFF